This TCR beta chain was captured by sequencing in a study of CD8 T cells in ankylosing spondylitis (dated by TCRdb to the late 2010s). Study-level background: The study set out to find disease-linked TCR variants by profiling T cell receptor beta repertoires in ankylosing spondylitis patients and healthy donors. The full study cohort comprised 20 to 25 ankylosing spondylitis patients and roughly 100 healthy donors. Peripheral blood was sampled, and synovial fluid was also collected from ankylosing spondylitis patients.

Trimming removed 3 bases from V and 4 bases from J, leaving 18 bases between the germline ends. The germline V gene encodes CDR1 SGHRS and CDR2 YFSETQ. CDR3 length: 16 amino acids, cysteine to phenylalanine. CDR3 DNA only is kept here, 48 bases in frame from base 1. The instrument given in TCRdb is Illumina HiSeq 2500. Quantitative 5'-RACE with molecular barcodes was used to prepare TCR beta libraries. From the authors' description of their analysis: To identify disease-linked TCR variants, a new computational method was used, one built on a probabilistic model of VDJ rearrangement. TCRdb trimmed public reads at Q25 via fastp, called clones via MiXCR and kept in-frame beta chains. One record per CDR3 amino acid sequence lists the most common genes and DNA. Here the V and J calls rest on TCRdb's processing, not on the authors' analysis. This sample comprises roughly 250,000 distinct CDR3 sequences, approximately 9% of them detected only once. The ten biggest clones cover about 6.5% of the sample.

Ten or more counts support this clonotype. Its antigen is not yet known. Qualities for individual bases were not recorded, and no much larger clone is one base off. What the study reported, not specific to this receptor: Some of the motif variants had been reported before in the synovial fluid and blood of reactive arthritis patients, a finding that suggests common disease-initiation mechanisms. A CD8+ phenotype was shown by the disease-linked clones, which were found at relatively low frequencies in peripheral blood. Blood from ankylosing spondylitis patients appeared to be characterized by a TCR beta motif composed of under 10 highly homologous amino acid variants. The disease-linked clones were reported to be significantly enriched in matched synovial fluid samples from ankylosing spondylitis patients.

Sequenced material: blood, either unsorted or a sorted T cell fraction (not recorded which). The sequence derives from a male donor with ankylosing spondylitis or in good health (not recorded which). The chain employs TRBV5-1 and TRBJ2-3; tentative D gene TRBD2, with 5 bases matching. The CDR3 sequence is CASSYNSVPGADTQYF. The DNA reads TGCGCCAGCAGCTACAATAGCGTTCCGGGCGCAGATACGCAGTATTTT.